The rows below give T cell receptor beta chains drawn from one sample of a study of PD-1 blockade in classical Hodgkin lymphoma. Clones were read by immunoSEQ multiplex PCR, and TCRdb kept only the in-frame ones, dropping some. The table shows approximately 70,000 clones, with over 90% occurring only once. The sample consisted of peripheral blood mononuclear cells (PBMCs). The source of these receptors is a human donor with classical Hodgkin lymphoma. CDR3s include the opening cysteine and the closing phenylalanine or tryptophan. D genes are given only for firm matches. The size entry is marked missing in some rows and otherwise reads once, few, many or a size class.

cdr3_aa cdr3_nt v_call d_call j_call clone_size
CASNAQGALVDTQYF TGTGCCAGCAACGCACAGGGGGCGTTGGTTGATACGCAGTATTTT TRBV27 TRBD1 TRBJ2-3 few
CASSLTGIPTDTQYF TGTGCCAGCAGCTTGACAGGGATTCCCACAGATACGCAGTATTTT TRBV7-7 TRBD1 TRBJ2-3 -
CASSASRGTGINHGYTF TGTGCCAGCAGCGCAAGCCGTGGGACAGGTATTAACCATGGCTACACCTTC TRBV9 TRBD1 TRBJ1-2 -
CASSLTSGADTQYF TGTGCCAGCTCACTGACTAGCGGGGCAGATACGCAGTATTTT TRBV18 TRBD2 TRBJ2-3 -
CASTTLAGPGGEQYF TGTGCCAGCACAACCCTAGCGGGCCCCGGGGGCGAGCAGTACTTC TRBV9 TRBD2 TRBJ2-7 -
CASSAGTPGGTQYF TGCGCCAGCAGCGCCGGGACTCCGGGCGGTACGCAGTATTTT TRBV10-1 - TRBJ2-3 -
CASSEYGTDNEQFF TGTGCCAGCAGTGAATACGGGACGGACAATGAGCAGTTCTTC TRBV25-1 - TRBJ2-1 -
CASSVDAGQPQHF TGTGCCAGCAGTGTTGATGCGGGACAGCCCCAGCATTTT TRBV6-4 - TRBJ1-5 -
CAWNGFPGDEQYF TGTGCCTGGAATGGGTTCCCGGGTGACGAGCAGTACTTC TRBV30 - TRBJ2-7 -
CASSYGGKPYEQYF TGTGCCAGCAGTTACGGCGGGAAACCCTACGAGCAGTACTTC TRBV6-6 - TRBJ2-7 -
CASSPGGQGRAGELFF TGCGCCAGCAGCCCCGGAGGACAGGGGCGGGCCGGGGAGCTGTTTTTT TRBV4-1 TRBD1 TRBJ2-2 -
CASSQSLQDSLYEQYF TGCGCCAGCAGTCAATCGCTTCAGGACAGTCTCTACGAGCAGTACTTC TRBV23-1 - TRBJ2-7 -
CATAGGQRNSPLHF TGTGCCACCGCAGGGGGACAGCGGAATTCACCCCTCCACTTT TRBV10-3 TRBD1 TRBJ1-6 -
CASSSVRDYTGELFF TGTGCCAGCAGTAGTGTGAGGGATTACACCGGGGAGCTGTTTTTT TRBV5-6 - TRBJ2-2 -
CSARGETQYF TGCAGTGCTAGGGGTGAGACCCAGTACTTC TRBV20-1 - TRBJ2-5 -
CASSQVMTSPYEQYF TGTGCCAGCAGCCAAGTGATGACTAGCCCCTACGAGCAGTACTTC TRBV4-2 TRBD2 TRBJ2-7 -
CASSRQGILLNEQFF TGTGCCAGCAGCCGACAGGGGATCCTCTTGAATGAGCAGTTCTTC TRBV7-2 TRBD1 TRBJ2-1 -
CAISEEDRGLLYGYTF TGTGCCATCAGTGAGGAGGACAGGGGGCTTCTCTATGGCTACACCTTC TRBV10-3 TRBD1 TRBJ1-2 -
CASRWGIETQYF TGCGCCAGCAGATGGGGAATAGAGACCCAGTACTTC TRBV5-1 - TRBJ2-5 -
CASSGTGSYEQYF TGCGCCAGCAGCGGGACAGGGAGCTACGAGCAGTACTTC TRBV5-1 TRBD1 TRBJ2-7 -
CASSPGTGGRSNQPQHF TGTGCCAGTAGTCCCGGTACAGGGGGCAGAAGCAATCAGCCCCAGCATTTT TRBV19 TRBD1 TRBJ1-5 -
CASSLDSGGAYGYTF TGTGCCAGCAGCTTGGATTCAGGGGGCGCCTATGGCTACACCTTC TRBV5-5 TRBD1 TRBJ1-2 -
CASTLGGGAPETQYF TGTGCCAGCACCCTCGGAGGCGGGGCCCCAGAGACCCAGTACTTC TRBV5-4 - TRBJ2-5 once
CASRPADLQGVKRPQDTQYF TGTGCCAGCAGACCTGCCGACCTACAGGGGGTAAAGAGGCCTCAAGATACGCAGTATTTT TRBV28 TRBD1 TRBJ2-3 -
CASSLGAVYNSPLHF TGCGCCAGCAGCTTGGGTGCAGTTTATAATTCACCCCTCCACTTT TRBV5-1 - TRBJ1-6 -
CAWSVPRRSYEQYF TGTGCCTGGAGTGTACCCCGTCGATCCTACGAGCAGTACTTC TRBV30 - TRBJ2-7 -
CAISSRDEQFF TGTGCCATCAGTTCACGAGATGAGCAGTTCTTC TRBV10-3 - TRBJ2-1 -
CASSEARGFVSNQPQHF TGTGCCAGCAGTGAAGCCCGGGGTTTCGTGTCTAATCAGCCCCAGCATTTT TRBV2 - TRBJ1-5 -
CASSLDERTGYGYTF TGTGCCAGCAGCTTAGATGAACGGACAGGTTATGGCTACACCTTC TRBV11-1 TRBD1 TRBJ1-2 -
CSVVGRVVHEQYF TGCAGCGTTGTTGGCAGGGTCGTCCACGAGCAGTACTTC TRBV29-1 - TRBJ2-7 -
CASSQGELRSYEQYF TGCGCCAGCAGCCAGGGGGAGTTGAGATCCTACGAGCAGTACTTC TRBV4-1 - TRBJ2-7 -
CASSVTGGGNQPQHF TGTGCCAGCTCAGTAACAGGGGGAGGCAATCAGCCCCAGCATTTT TRBV18 TRBD1 TRBJ1-5 -
CASSIGRDDNTEAFF TGTGCCAGTAGTATCGGACGGGATGATAACACTGAAGCTTTCTTT TRBV19 - TRBJ1-1 -
CASSLLRAPRQETQYF TGTGCCAGCAGCTTGTTGCGGGCCCCACGACAAGAGACCCAGTACTTC TRBV5-6 - TRBJ2-5 -
CASVLGGTSSYNSPLHF TGTGCCAGCGTCCTCGGGGGGACCAGCTCCTATAATTCACCCCTCCACTTT TRBV2 - TRBJ1-6 -
CASRGGTF TGTGCCAGCAGGGGCGGGACCTTC TRBV6-1 - TRBJ1-2 -
CASSPDRYSGNTIYF TGTGCCAGCAGTCCGGACAGGTACTCTGGAAACACCATATATTTT TRBV6-1 TRBD1 TRBJ1-3 -
CASSLDGVYGYTF TGCGCCAGCAGCTTGGACGGTGTGTATGGCTACACCTTC TRBV5-1 - TRBJ1-2 -
CASSQDAGELGGYTF TGCGCCAGCAGCCAAGACGCAGGCGAATTGGGTGGCTACACCTTC TRBV4-1 - TRBJ1-2 -
CASSWGASDTEAFF TGTGCCAGCAGCTGGGGGGCCTCGGACACTGAAGCTTTCTTT TRBV7-8 - TRBJ1-1 once
CSGRYNTGELFF TGCAGCGGCCGATACAACACCGGGGAGCTGTTTTTT TRBV29-1 - TRBJ2-2 -
CASSLYQGNEAFF TGTGCCAGCAGCTTGTATCAGGGGAATGAAGCTTTCTTT TRBV5-4 - TRBJ1-1 -
CSVANRLNEKLFF TGCAGCGTTGCTAACAGACTAAATGAAAAACTGTTTTTT TRBV29-1 - TRBJ1-4 -
CASSVAPDGQTSYEQYF TGTGCCAGCAGCGTAGCCCCAGATGGGCAAACTTCCTACGAGCAGTACTTC TRBV9 - TRBJ2-7 -
CASNTGGAGYGYTF TGTGCCAGCAACACAGGGGGCGCTGGCTATGGCTACACCTTC TRBV6-1 TRBD1 TRBJ1-2 few
CSVSPVFGNTIYF TGCAGCGTTTCTCCCGTCTTCGGAAACACCATATATTTT TRBV29-1 - TRBJ1-3 -
CAWSAHRGLGEKLFF TGTGCCTGGAGTGCCCACAGGGGGCTCGGTGAAAAACTGTTTTTT TRBV30 TRBD1 TRBJ1-4 -
CASSGERNTEAFF TGTGCCAGCTCAGGGGAAAGGAACACTGAAGCTTTCTTT TRBV18 - TRBJ1-1 -
CASSFTAANLNSPLHF TGCGCCAGCAGCTTTACGGCCGCGAATCTGAATTCACCCCTCCACTTT TRBV5-1 - TRBJ1-6 -
CASSPGAQETQYF TGTGCCAGCTCACCAGGGGCCCAAGAGACCCAGTACTTC TRBV18 - TRBJ2-5 -
CASSSGFINTEAFF TGCGCCAGCAGCTCAGGGTTTATAAACACTGAAGCTTTCTTT TRBV5-1 - TRBJ1-1 -
CASARDGETTYEQYF TGTGCCAGCGCACGGGACGGGGAGACGACCTACGAGCAGTACTTC TRBV27 - TRBJ2-7 -
CAIKQGAEDGYTF TGTGCCATCAAACAGGGCGCGGAGGATGGCTACACCTTC TRBV10-3 - TRBJ1-2 -
CASSVAASFNEQFF TGTGCCAGCAGCGTAGCTGCTAGCTTCAATGAGCAGTTCTTC TRBV9 - TRBJ2-1 -